The 3 T cell receptor beta chains below come from one sample, sequenced in a study of regulatory T cells in long-lasting Graves disease. Stated time point: persistent/refractory GD, antithyroid drugs over 5 years with positive TRAb. PBMC-extracted RNA yielded the TCR library. In building TCR beta libraries, iRepertoire HTBI primers were used together with Arm-PCR of CDR3 regions. TCRdb processed the multiplex PCR reads anew with MiXCR; each CDR3 protein has one entry. The data show about 470,000 distinct CDR3 sequences, 20% seen once. The sample here was peripheral blood mononuclear cells (PBMCs), taken when the disease was refractory, from a patient treated with antithyroid drugs. Receptor source: a female donor with Graves disease.

The chain has TRBV30 and TRBJ2-7; D is undetermined. Germline values: CDR1 GTSNPN, CDR2 SVGIG (reference sequence). This CDR3 is built from 11 residues. V lost 2 bases and J 5 bases, leaving 7 bases between the germline ends. The CDR3 coding sequence is TGTGCCTGGAGTCAGAGCGACGAGCAGTACTTC. This encodes CAWSQSDEQYF.

The sample holds a few counts of this clonotype. The CDR3 sequence: CSVEWTGRGFYEQYF. CDR3 DNA: TGCAGCGTTGAGTGGACAGGGAGGGGTTTCTACGAGCAGTACTTC. J is TRBJ2-7 and V is TRBV29-1; a weak D match, TRBD1 (8 bases). CDR3 length equals 15 residues. V lost 3 bases and J lost 3, with 18 bases in between. The germline V gene encodes CDR1 SQVTM and CDR2 ANQGSEA.

The chain joins TRBV7-9 to TRBJ2-7; 7 bases are a match to TRBD1. There are 14 residues in the CDR3. V lost 6 bases, J lost 2 bases, and 7 bases stayed unmatched. Germline V gene data show CDR1 as SEHNR and CDR2 as FQNEAQ (reference sequence). CDR3 loop: CASRSGTDPYEQYF. CDR3 coding DNA: TGTGCCAGCAGGTCCGGGACAGATCCCTACGAGCAGTACTTC.